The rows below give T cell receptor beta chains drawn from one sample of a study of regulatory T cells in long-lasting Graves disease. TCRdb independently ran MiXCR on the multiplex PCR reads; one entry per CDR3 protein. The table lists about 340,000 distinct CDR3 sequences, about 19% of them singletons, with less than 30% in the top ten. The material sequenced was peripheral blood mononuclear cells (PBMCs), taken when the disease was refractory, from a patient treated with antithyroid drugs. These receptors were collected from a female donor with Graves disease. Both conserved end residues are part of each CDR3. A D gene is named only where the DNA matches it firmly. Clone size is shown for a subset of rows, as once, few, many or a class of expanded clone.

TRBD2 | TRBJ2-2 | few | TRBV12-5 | TGTGCTACCTTTTGGGAGCGGGGGAACACCGGGGAGCTGTTTTTT | CATFWERGNTGELFF
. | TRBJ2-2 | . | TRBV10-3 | TGTGCCATCAGTGTGCCGAGCGGGGAGCTGTTTTTT | CAISVPSGELFF
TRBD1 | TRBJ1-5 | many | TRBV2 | TGTGCCAGCGCAATTGAGACAGGGAGCAATCAGCCCCAGCATTTT | CASAIETGSNQPQHF
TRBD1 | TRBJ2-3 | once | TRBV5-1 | TGCGCCAGCAGCTTCTGGGCCCGGACAGGGAGCACAGATACGCAGTATTTT | CASSFWARTGSTDTQYF
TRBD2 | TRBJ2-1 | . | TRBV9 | TGTGCCAGCAGCGTAGTTGGCGGGAGGGGAAGTGAGCAGTTCTTC | CASSVVGGRGSEQFF
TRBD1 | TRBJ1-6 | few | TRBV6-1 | TGTGCCAGCAGTCGGGACAGGGCGTCGAGCTCCTATAATTCACCCCTCCACTTT | CASSRDRASSSYNSPLHF
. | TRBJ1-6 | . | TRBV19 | TGTGCCAGTAGTTTGGGACCGTGGATAGATTCACCCCTCCACTTT | CASSLGPWIDSPLHF
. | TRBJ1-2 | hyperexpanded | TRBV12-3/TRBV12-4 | TGTGCCAGCAGTTTACGGACGGACACGGAGGGGACCTTC | CASSLRTDTEGTF
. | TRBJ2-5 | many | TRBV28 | TGTGCCAGCAGTACCTTTTTAGGAACTGGAGGTGGAGAGACCCAGTACTTC | CASSTFLGTGGGETQYF
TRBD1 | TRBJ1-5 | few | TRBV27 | TGTGCCAGCAGTTTGCAGGGGGCCAGTCAGCCCCAGCATTTT | CASSLQGASQPQHF
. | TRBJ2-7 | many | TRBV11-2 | TGTGCCAGCAGCTTTACAGGGTCCCACGAGCAGTACTTC | CASSFTGSHEQYF
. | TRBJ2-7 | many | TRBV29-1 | TGCAGCGTTAAGGATCAGGGGCCCTCCTACGAGCAGTACTTC | CSVKDQGPSYEQYF
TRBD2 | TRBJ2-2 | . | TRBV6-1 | TGTGCCAGCAGACTAGCGGGCTCGGGGGGTCCCGGGGAGCTGTTTTTT | CASRLAGSGGPGELFF
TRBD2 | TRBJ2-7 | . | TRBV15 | TGTGCCACCAGCAGAAGGACTAGCGGGAGAGTCTCCTACGAGCAGTACTTC | CATSRRTSGRVSYEQYF
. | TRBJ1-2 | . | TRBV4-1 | TGCGCCAGCAGCCAAGGTGGAGAGCCCTATGGCTACACCTTC | CASSQGGEPYGYTF
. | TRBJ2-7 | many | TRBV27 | TGTGCCAGCAGTTTATCCGTGGGGACATTAATCTACGAGCAGTACTTC | CASSLSVGTLIYEQYF